This T cell receptor (beta chain) was found in a study of graft-versus-host responses after intestinal transplantation. In regard to this clone: The antigen remains undetermined.

Germline V gives CDR1 SEHNR, CDR2 FQNEAQ (reference sequence). CDR3 length: 17 amino acids. V was shortened by 3 bases and J by 3 bases, with 20 bases between the two germline ends. The method was immunoSEQ multiplex PCR; TCRdb's version includes in-frame clones alone and lacks a portion of them. The table lists around 130,000 clones, about 92% of them singletons. This TCR was sampled from a human donor who received an intestinal transplant. The material sequenced was unstimulated CD4+ T cells sorted from spleen or lymph node cells, taken before intestinal transplant. The chain joins TRBV7-9 to TRBJ1-1; D is perhaps TRBD1 (6 bases). The CDR3 here is CASSFHREQKRDTEAFF. The CDR3 region has the DNA TGTGCCAGCAGCTTTCACAGGGAACAGAAGCGAGACACTGAAGCTTTCTTT. Complete variable domain (other parts from reference TRBV7-9 and TRBJ1-1): DTGVSQNPRHKITKRGQNVTFRCDPISEHNRLYWYRQTLGQGPEFLTYFQNEAQLEKSRLLSDRFSAERPKGSFSTLEIQRTEQGDSAMYLCASSFHREQKRDTEAFFGQGTRLTVV.